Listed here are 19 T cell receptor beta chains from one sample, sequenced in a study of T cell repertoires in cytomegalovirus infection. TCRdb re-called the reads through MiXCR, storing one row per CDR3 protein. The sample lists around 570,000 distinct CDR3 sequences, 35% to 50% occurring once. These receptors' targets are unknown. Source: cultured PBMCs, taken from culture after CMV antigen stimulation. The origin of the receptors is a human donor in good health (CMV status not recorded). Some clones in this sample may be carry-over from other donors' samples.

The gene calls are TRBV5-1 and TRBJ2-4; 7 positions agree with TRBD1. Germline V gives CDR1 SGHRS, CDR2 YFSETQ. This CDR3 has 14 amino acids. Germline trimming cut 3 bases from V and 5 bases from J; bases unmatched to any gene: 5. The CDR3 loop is CASSSSGTENIQYF. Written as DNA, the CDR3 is TGCGCCAGCAGCTCATCCGGGACAGAAAACATTCAGTACTTC. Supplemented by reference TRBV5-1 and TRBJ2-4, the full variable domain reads KAGVTQTPRYLIKTRGQQVTLSCSPISGHRSVSWYQQTPGQGLQFLFEYFSETQRNKGNFPGRFSGRQFSNSRSEMNVSTLELGDSALYLCASSSSGTENIQYFGAGTRLSVL.

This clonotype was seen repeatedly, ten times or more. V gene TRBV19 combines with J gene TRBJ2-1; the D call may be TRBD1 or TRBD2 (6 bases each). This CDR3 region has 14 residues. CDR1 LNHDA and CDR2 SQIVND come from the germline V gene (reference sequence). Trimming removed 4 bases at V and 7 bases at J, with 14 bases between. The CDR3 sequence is CASSTEGVGNEQFF. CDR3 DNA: TGTGCCAGTAGTACGGAGGGGGTAGGTAATGAGCAGTTCTTC. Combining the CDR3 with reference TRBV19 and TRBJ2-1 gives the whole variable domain DGGITQSPKYLFRKEGQNVTLSCEQNLNHDAMYWYRQDPGQGLRLIYYSQIVNDFQKGDIAEGYSVSREKKESFPLTVTSAQKNPTAFYLCASSTEGVGNEQFFGPGTRLTVL.

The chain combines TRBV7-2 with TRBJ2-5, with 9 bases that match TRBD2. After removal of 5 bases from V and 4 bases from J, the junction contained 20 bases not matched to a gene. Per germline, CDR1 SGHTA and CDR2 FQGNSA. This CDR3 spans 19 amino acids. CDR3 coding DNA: TGTGCCAGCAGCCCCCTTAAGGGTTCGGGACTAGCCCCCCCAGAGACCCAGTACTTC. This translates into CASSPLKGSGLAPPETQYF.

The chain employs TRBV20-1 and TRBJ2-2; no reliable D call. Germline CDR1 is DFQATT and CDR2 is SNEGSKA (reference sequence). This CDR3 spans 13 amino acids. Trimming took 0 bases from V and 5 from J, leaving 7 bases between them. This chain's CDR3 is CSARDQMTGELFF. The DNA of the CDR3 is TGCAGTGCTAGAGATCAGATGACCGGGGAGCTGTTTTTT.

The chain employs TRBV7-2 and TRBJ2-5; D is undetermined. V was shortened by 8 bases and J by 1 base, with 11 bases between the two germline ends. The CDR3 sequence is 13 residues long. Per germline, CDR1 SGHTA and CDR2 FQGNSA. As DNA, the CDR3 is TGTGCCAGCTGCATTTGGCGCCAAGAGACCCAGTACTTC. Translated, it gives CASCIWRQETQYF.

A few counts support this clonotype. CDR3 protein: CASSEKFQAGSTEQFF. DNA for the CDR3: TGTGCCAGCAGTGAAAAGTTCCAGGCGGGAAGTACTGAGCAGTTCTTC. The chain links TRBV6-1 to TRBJ2-1, with D perhaps TRBD2 (6 bases). CDR1 and CDR2 from the germline V gene are MNHNS and SASEGT. The CDR3 runs to 16 residues. The ends were cut back, 2 bases at V and 9 bases at J, with 20 bases in the middle.

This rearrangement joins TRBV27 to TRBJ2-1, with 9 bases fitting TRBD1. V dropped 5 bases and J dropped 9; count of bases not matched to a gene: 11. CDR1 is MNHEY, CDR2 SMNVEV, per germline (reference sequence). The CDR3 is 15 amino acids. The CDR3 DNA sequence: TGTGCCAGCAGTACCCGGGACAGGGTCTCCACTGAGCAGTTCTTC. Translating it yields CASSTRDRVSTEQFF.

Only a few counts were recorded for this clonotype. CDR3 amino acids: CASSISVAGANVLTF. CDR3 in DNA: TGTGCCAGTAGTATTTCCGTAGCTGGGGCCAACGTCCTGACTTTC. This chain joins TRBV19 and TRBJ2-6; D not certain. The CDR3 spans 15 residues. V was cut by 3 bases and J by 2 bases, with 8 bases left in between. Germline-derived CDR1 and CDR2 are LNHDA and SQIVND (reference sequence).

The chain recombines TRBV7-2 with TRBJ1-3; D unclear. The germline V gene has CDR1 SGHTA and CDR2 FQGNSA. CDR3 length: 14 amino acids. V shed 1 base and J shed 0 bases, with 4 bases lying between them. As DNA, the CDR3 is TGTGCCAGCAGCTTAGTGGACTCTGGAAACACCATATATTTT. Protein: CASSLVDSGNTIYF. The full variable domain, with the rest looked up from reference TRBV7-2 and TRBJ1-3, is GAGVSQSPSNKVTEKGKDVELRCDPISGHTALYWYRQSLGQGLEFLIYFQGNSAPDKSGLPSDRFSAERTGGSVSTLTIQRTQQEDSAVYLCASSLVDSGNTIYFGEGSWLTVV.

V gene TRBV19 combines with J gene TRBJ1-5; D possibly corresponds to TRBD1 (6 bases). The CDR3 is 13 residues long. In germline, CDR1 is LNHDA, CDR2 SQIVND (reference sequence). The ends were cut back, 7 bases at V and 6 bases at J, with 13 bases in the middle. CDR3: CASIQGSGQPQHF. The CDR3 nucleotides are TGTGCCAGTATCCAGGGGAGTGGTCAGCCCCAGCATTTT.

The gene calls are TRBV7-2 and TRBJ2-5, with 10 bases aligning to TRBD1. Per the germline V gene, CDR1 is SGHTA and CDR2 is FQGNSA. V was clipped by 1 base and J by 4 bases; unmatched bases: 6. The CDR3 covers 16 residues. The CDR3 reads CASSLEFGTGAETQYF. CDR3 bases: TGTGCCAGCAGCTTAGAATTTGGGACAGGGGCAGAGACCCAGTACTTC.

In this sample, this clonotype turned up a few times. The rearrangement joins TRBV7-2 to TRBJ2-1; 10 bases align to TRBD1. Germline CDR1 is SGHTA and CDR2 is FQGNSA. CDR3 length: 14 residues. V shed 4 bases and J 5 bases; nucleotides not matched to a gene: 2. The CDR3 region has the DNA TGTGCCAGCAGCTCGGACAGGGGGGACAATGAGCAGTTCTTC. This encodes CASSSDRGDNEQFF.

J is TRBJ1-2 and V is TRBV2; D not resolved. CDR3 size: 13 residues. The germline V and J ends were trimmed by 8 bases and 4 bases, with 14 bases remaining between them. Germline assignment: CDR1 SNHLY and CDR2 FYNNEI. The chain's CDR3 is CASRVSPSYGYTF. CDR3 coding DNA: TGTGCCAGCCGCGTGAGCCCGAGCTATGGCTACACCTTC.

The CDR3 spells CASSFSPLLSGYTF. CDR3 in DNA: TGTGCCAGCAGTTTTAGCCCCCTATTATCCGGCTACACCTTC. The V call is TRBV28, the J call TRBJ1-2; D gene unclear. The CDR3 runs to 14 residues. Between the trimmed V and J ends, which lost 3 bases and 8 bases, there was a span of 16 bases. The germline CDR1 and CDR2 sequences are MDHEN and SYDVKM.

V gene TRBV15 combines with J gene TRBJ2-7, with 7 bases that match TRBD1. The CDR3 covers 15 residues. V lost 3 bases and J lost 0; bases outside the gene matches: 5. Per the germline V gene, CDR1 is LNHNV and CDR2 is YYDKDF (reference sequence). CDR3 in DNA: TGTGCCACCAGCAGGGACAGGACAAGCTCCTACGAGCAGTACTTC. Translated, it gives CATSRDRTSSYEQYF.

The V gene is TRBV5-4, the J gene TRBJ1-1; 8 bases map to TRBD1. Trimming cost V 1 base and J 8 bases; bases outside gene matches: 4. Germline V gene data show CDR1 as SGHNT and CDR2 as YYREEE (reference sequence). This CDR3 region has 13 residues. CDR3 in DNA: TGTGCCAGCAGCTTGTGGGACAGGAAAGAAGCTTTCTTT. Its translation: CASSLWDRKEAFF. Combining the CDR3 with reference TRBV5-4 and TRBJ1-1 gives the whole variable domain ETGVTQSPTHLIKTRGQQVTLRCSSQSGHNTVSWYQQALGQGPQFIFQYYREEENGRGNFPPRFSGLQFPNYSSELNVNALELDDSALYLCASSLWDRKEAFFGQGTRLTVV.

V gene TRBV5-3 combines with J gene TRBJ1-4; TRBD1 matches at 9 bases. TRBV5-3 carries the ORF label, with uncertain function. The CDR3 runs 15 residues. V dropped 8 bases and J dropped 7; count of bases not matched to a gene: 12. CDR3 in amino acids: CASSASTGGGEKLFF. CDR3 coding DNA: TGTGCCAGCAGCGCGTCGACAGGGGGAGGTGAAAAACTGTTTTTT.

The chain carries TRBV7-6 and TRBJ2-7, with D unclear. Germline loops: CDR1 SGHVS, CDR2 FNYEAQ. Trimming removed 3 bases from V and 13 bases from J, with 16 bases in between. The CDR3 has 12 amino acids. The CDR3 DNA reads TGTGCCAGCAGCTTGAGCCATAAAGCCGTATACTTC. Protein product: CASSLSHKAVYF.

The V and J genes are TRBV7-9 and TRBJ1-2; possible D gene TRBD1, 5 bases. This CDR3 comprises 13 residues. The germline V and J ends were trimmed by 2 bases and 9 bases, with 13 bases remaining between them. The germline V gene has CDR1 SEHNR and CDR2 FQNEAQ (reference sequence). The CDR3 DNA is TGTGCCAGCAGCTTATCGGCAGGGAATAGCTACACCTTC. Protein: CASSLSAGNSYTF.